This section outlines one T cell receptor (beta chain) sequence together with its context. Its antigen is still unknown. Trimming took 5 bases from V and 2 from J; bases not matched to a gene: 8. Germline V gene sequence: CDR1 LNHDA, CDR2 SQIVND (reference sequence). This CDR3 region has 16 residues. This record belongs to a study of cytomegalovirus exposure and HLA in healthy donors. Study-level results: Among the CMV-associated chains, three were confirmed in vitro as specific for CMV antigens.

This PCR relied on a set of 60 Vbeta primers and 13 Jbeta primers. Produced via immunoSEQ multiplex PCR; TCRdb's table is partial and in-frame only. The sample includes some 130,000 clones, roughly 80% seen only once; the top ten take under 8.5%. This TCR came from a male donor in good health and CMV-seronegative. Sample: PBMCs. This chain joins TRBV19 and TRBJ2-1; 8 bases fit TRBD2. CDR3 DNA sequence: TGTGCCAGTAGTCTTCACTTAGCGGGACCCTACAATGAGCAGTTCTTC. It codes for CASSLHLAGPYNEQFF.